The 10 T cell receptor beta chains reported below all come from one sample, sequenced in a study of PD-L1 blockade in urothelial cancer. Measured with immunoSEQ multiplex PCR; TCRdb has only the in-frame clones, and not every one. The sample consists of roughly 25,000 clones, approximately 88% of them appearing once. The sequenced sample was PBMCs, obtained around atezolizumab (anti-PD-L1) treatment. These receptors originate from a man aged 65 to 79 with urothelial cancer.

The CDR3 DNA sequence: TGTGCCAGTAGTCCCCGACTAATACTAGCGGCCTCCTACGAGCAGTACTTC. As protein: CASSPRLILAASYEQYF. This chain links TRBV19 with TRBJ2-7; 8 positions match TRBD2. CDR3 length equals 17 residues. V gave up 5 bases and J gave up 0 bases; unmatched junction bases: 12. Germline V gives CDR1 LNHDA, CDR2 SQIVND (reference sequence).

V gene TRBV28 combines with J gene TRBJ1-1; D unresolved. Trimming cost V 4 bases and J 1 base, with 7 bases left between them. The CDR3 extends over 13 amino acids. CDR1 and CDR2 (germline): MDHEN, SYDVKM. The CDR3 here is CASSYSGNTEAFF. As DNA, the CDR3 is TGTGCCAGCAGTTACTCGGGGAACACTGAAGCTTTCTTT.

The chain links TRBV5-4 to TRBJ2-5; TRBD1 matches 7 bases. This CDR3 is built from 13 residues. Germline trimming cut 0 bases from V and 5 bases from J; bases unmatched to any gene: 1. Germline V CDR1 and CDR2: SGHNT, YYREEE (reference sequence). The CDR3 sequence: CASSLAQGETQYF. CDR3 sequence (DNA): TGTGCCAGCAGCTTGGCACAGGGGGAGACCCAGTACTTC.

The V call is TRBV7-2, the J call TRBJ1-1, with unresolved D. V lost 6 bases, J lost 1 base, and 15 bases lay in between. The CDR3 length is 15 residues. Germline loops: CDR1 SGHTA, CDR2 FQGNSA. This CDR3 reads CASSSGLHRNTEAFF. The CDR3 region has the DNA TGTGCCAGCAGTTCAGGATTACATAGGAACACTGAAGCTTTCTTT.

This chain connects TRBV5-6 to TRBJ2-7; D uncertain. Germline assignment: CDR1 SGHDT and CDR2 YYEEEE. The CDR3 is 13 residues long. Trimming removed 0 bases from V and 2 bases from J, with 6 bases in between. The CDR3 region has the DNA TGTGCCAGCAGCTTGGTTTCGGCCTACGAGCAGTACTTC. This gives the protein CASSLVSAYEQYF.

The chain joins TRBV28 to TRBJ1-5, with D possibly matching TRBD1 (6 bases). Germline V gene lookup returns CDR1 MDHEN and CDR2 SYDVKM. Trimming shortened V by 7 bases and J by 7 bases, and 17 bases separated the two germline ends. The CDR3 spans 14 residues. The CDR3 region is CASTVGGTWQPQHF. The CDR3 region has the DNA TGTGCCAGCACCGTAGGGGGAACGTGGCAGCCCCAGCATTTT.

This chain joins TRBV6-1 and TRBJ2-7, with 9 bases lining up with TRBD1. The CDR3 has 15 amino acids. The V gene end was trimmed by 6 bases and the J gene end by 3 bases; junction bases not matched to a gene: 9. CDR1 and CDR2 (germline): MNHNS, SASEGT. The CDR3 loop is CASSAITGGSYEQYF. The CDR3 DNA sequence: TGTGCCAGCAGCGCAATTACAGGGGGCAGCTACGAGCAGTACTTC.

The chain uses TRBV2 and TRBJ1-2, with D perhaps matching TRBD1 (5 bases). Germline V lookup: CDR1 SNHLY, CDR2 FYNNEI. The CDR3 length is 15 residues. Trimming shortened V by 0 bases and J by 5 bases, and 13 bases separated the two germline ends. As DNA, the CDR3 is TGTGCCAGCAGTGAAGCCGGGGGAGCCGGATATGGCTACACCTTC. It translates to CASSEAGGAGYGYTF.

V is TRBV23-1 and J is TRBJ2-3, with 8 bases matching TRBD2. TRBV23-1 is labeled an ORF, and its function is uncertain. The CDR3 is 15 residues long. Trimming cost V 4 bases and J 5 bases; bases outside gene matches: 8. CDR3: CASSLGGEKGDTQYF. For the CDR3, the DNA is TGCGCCAGCAGTCTCGGGGGGGAGAAGGGAGATACGCAGTATTTT.

In DNA, the CDR3 is TGTGCCAGCAGTTTGATGGATAGCTTGATGAACACTGAAGCTTTCTTT. This encodes CASSLMDSLMNTEAFF. The genes are TRBV27 and TRBJ1-1, with D hard to call. V was shortened by 3 bases and J by 0 bases, with 14 bases between the two germline ends. Germline CDR1 is MNHEY and CDR2 is SMNVEV (reference sequence). This CDR3 is built from 16 residues.